Below are 10 T cell receptor beta chains sequenced from a single sample in a study of shared clonotypes between healthy human individuals. Naive CD8 cells lacked CD45RO, underwent positive selection for CCR7 and left out terminally differentiated effector memory CD45RA+ cells. Assay used: immunoSEQ multiplex PCR; TCRdb lists only in-frame clones, some missing. Of around 2.1 million clones listed, about 92% are singletons. Source material: naive CD8+ T cells from PBMCs. Receptors originate from a young man in good health. Some clones in this sample may be carry-over from other donors' samples.

The chain couples TRBV6-6 to TRBJ2-7; no clear D gene. V lost 2 bases, J lost 2 bases, and 13 bases lay in between. This CDR3 comprises 15 residues. Germline values: CDR1 MNHNY, CDR2 SVGAGI (reference sequence). The CDR3 region is CASSYAKDMTYEQYF. The CDR3 DNA is TGTGCCAGCAGTTACGCAAAAGACATGACCTACGAGCAGTACTTC.

This chain links TRBV29-1 with TRBJ1-2, with 9 bases matching TRBD1. Trimming cost V 3 bases and J 8 bases; bases outside gene matches: 7. Germline V gene sequence: CDR1 SQVTM, CDR2 ANQGSEA. The CDR3 sequence is 13 residues long. CDR3 loop: CSVEVNRGQGYTF. The CDR3 DNA follows: TGCAGCGTTGAGGTGAACAGGGGGCAAGGCTACACCTTC. Looking up the rest from reference TRBV29-1 and TRBJ1-2 gives the full variable domain: SAVISQKPSRDICQRGTSLTIQCQVDSQVTMMFWYRQQPGQSLTLIATANQGSEATYESGFVIDKFPISRPNLTFSTLTVSNMSPEDSSIYLCSVEVNRGQGYTFGSGTRLTVV.

This clone occurred a few times. The chain combines TRBV29-1 with TRBJ1-1; D is possibly TRBD1 (6 bases). There are 14 residues in the CDR3. V lost 3 bases to trimming and J lost 0 bases, with 11 bases between them. Per the germline V gene, CDR1 is SQVTM and CDR2 is ANQGSEA. This chain's CDR3 is CSVDQGFMNTEAFF. CDR3 in DNA: TGCAGCGTTGACCAGGGGTTCATGAACACTGAAGCTTTCTTT.

The rearrangement joins TRBV30 to TRBJ2-3; D assignment may be TRBD1 or TRBD2 (5 bases each). The CDR3 totals 16 residues. Germline values: CDR1 GTSNPN, CDR2 SVGIG (reference sequence). V dropped 3 bases and J dropped 5 bases, with 21 bases sitting between them. CDR3: CAWSREGTSWEDTQYF. The CDR3 bases are TGTGCCTGGAGCCGGGAAGGGACCTCATGGGAAGATACGCAGTATTTT.

The chain couples TRBV7-2 to TRBJ2-5; D may be TRBD1 (6 bases). With 1 base removed from V and 1 base from J, the gap between germline ends came to 13 bases. The length of the CDR3 is 16 residues. CDR1 and CDR2 from the germline V gene are SGHTA and FQGNSA. The DNA for the CDR3 is TGTGCCAGCAGCTTAGTTGGGCAGGGGAGCCAAGAGACCCAGTACTTC. Translating gives CASSLVGQGSQETQYF.

The CDR3 DNA is TGCGCCAGCAGCCAACTCCGGGAGGGCCTGAAAAACATTCAGTACTTC. This sequence encodes CASSQLREGLKNIQYF. The chain has TRBV4-3 and TRBJ2-4; 8 bases line up with TRBD2. Germline V lookup: CDR1 LGHNA, CDR2 YSLEER. The CDR3 loop spans 16 amino acids. The J segment lost 4 bases and the V segment lost 2 bases, leaving 7 bases of the junction unmatched.

Worth noting for this clone: In the same sample, other DNA sequences code for this CDR3. The DNA of the CDR3 is TGCGCCAGCAGCCAAGATTTGGGCGGGAGCTACAATGAGCAGTTCTTC. Protein sequence: CASSQDLGGSYNEQFF. The chain carries TRBV4-3 and TRBJ2-1, with TRBD2 identical over 7 bases. V lost 0 bases, J lost 3 bases, and 5 bases stayed unmatched. CDR1 is LGHNA and CDR2 is YSLEER in the germline V gene. The length of the CDR3 is 16 residues.

This sequence joins TRBV9 and TRBJ2-7; the D gene is possibly TRBD1 (6 bases). Germline V gene lookup returns CDR1 SGDLS and CDR2 YYNGEE. This CDR3 spans 12 amino acids. V was pared by 4 bases and J by 8 bases, with 13 bases between. CDR3: CASSPGTKQQYF. The CDR3, as DNA: TGTGCCAGCAGCCCGGGGACAAAGCAGCAGTACTTC.

The V and J genes are TRBV5-4 and TRBJ2-2; D unclear. The V and J ends lost 0 bases and 7 bases respectively, with 10 bases between them. The CDR3 loop spans 14 amino acids. Germline V CDR1 and CDR2: SGHNT, YYREEE (reference sequence). CDR3 DNA: TGTGCCAGCAGCTTGGAACTGTCCGTCGGGGAGCTGTTTTTT. Protein: CASSLELSVGELFF.

This chain connects TRBV7-8 to TRBJ1-1, with D uncertain. This CDR3 has 15 amino acids. Trimming left V 5 bases short and J 0 bases short, with 13 bases between. Germline V lookup: CDR1 SGHVS, CDR2 FQNEAQ. This CDR3 reads CASSPELIMNTEAFF. Written as DNA, the CDR3 is TGTGCCAGCAGCCCAGAGCTGATAATGAACACTGAAGCTTTCTTT.